The count of the clone carrying this T cell receptor beta chain is one. What it binds is unknown. This record belongs to a study of PD-1 blockade in classical Hodgkin lymphoma. Study results and caveats: Underlying causes for the observed repertoire differences were not defined, possibly disease activity or prior therapy.

The CDR3 runs 17 residues. The ends were cut back, 7 bases at V and 1 base at J, with 20 bases in the middle. Germline CDR1 reads SGHTA; CDR2 reads FQGNSA. Assay: immunoSEQ multiplex PCR; the TCRdb copy retains only in-frame clones and omits some. The sample lists roughly 42,000 clones, roughly two thirds occurring once. The sample's time point: cycle 4 day 1 (C4D1), after less than 7 weeks of nivolumab. Exposure to brentuximab vedotin varied, and each patient had relapsed following autologous stem cell transplantation. V gene TRBV7-2 combines with J gene TRBJ2-4; D might be TRBD2 (7 bases). Sample: peripheral blood mononuclear cells (PBMCs), taken before the fourth cycle of nivolumab. The sequence was collected from a human donor with classical Hodgkin lymphoma. This CDR3 reads CASTWAGAPDAKNIQYF. In DNA form, the CDR3 reads TGTGCCAGCACCTGGGCGGGGGCACCCGACGCCAAAAACATTCAGTACTTC.